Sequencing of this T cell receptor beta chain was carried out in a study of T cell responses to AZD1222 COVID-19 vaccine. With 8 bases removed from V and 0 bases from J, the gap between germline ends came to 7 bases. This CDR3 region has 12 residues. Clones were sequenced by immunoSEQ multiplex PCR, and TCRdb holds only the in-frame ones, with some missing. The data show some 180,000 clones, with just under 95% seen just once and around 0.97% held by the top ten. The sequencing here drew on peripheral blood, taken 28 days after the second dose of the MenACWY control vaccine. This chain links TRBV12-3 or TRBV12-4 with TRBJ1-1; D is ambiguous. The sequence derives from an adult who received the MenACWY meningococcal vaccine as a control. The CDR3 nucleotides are TGTGCCAGCCAGAGATTGAACACTGAAGCTTTCTTT. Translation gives CASQRLNTEAFF.